The 6 T cell receptor beta chains below come from one sample, sequenced in a study of response to subunit inactivated influenza vaccine. TCRdb itself ran the RT-PCR reads through MiXCR, one entry per CDR3 protein. The table records roughly 710,000 distinct CDR3 sequences, around 15% of them present only once. This specimen consisted of PBMCs from blood, obtained less than 15 days before vaccination. All receptors derive from a middle-aged man who received an inactivated influenza vaccine.

The chain carries TRBV7-2 and TRBJ1-1; unclear D gene. V was clipped by 4 bases and J by 11 bases, with 26 bases between them. Germline V lookup: CDR1 SGHTA, CDR2 FQGNSA. This CDR3 has 16 residues. CDR3 DNA sequence: TGTGCCAGCAGCTCAGAAAAGGTGGCCCCAGCCCCGCAGGCTTTCTTT. It translates to CASSSEKVAPAPQAFF.

This chain links TRBV27 with TRBJ1-5; TRBD1 is a possible D gene (5 bases). Trimming took 4 bases from V and 5 from J, leaving 9 bases between them. CDR3 length equals 13 residues. Germline V gives CDR1 MNHEY, CDR2 SMNVEV (reference sequence). In DNA, the CDR3 is TGTGCCAGCAGTTGGGGGTTGTATCAGCCCCAGCATTTT. Translating gives CASSWGLYQPQHF.

The genes are TRBV3-1 and TRBJ2-1; a weak D match, TRBD2 (6 bases). With 0 bases removed from V and 6 bases from J, the gap between germline ends came to 15 bases. The CDR3 is 16 amino acids. Germline lookup yields CDR1 LGHDT and CDR2 YNNKEL (reference sequence). The CDR3 is CASSQEILGGTNEQFF. DNA for the CDR3: TGTGCCAGCAGCCAAGAGATTCTCGGAGGGACCAATGAGCAGTTCTTC.

This clonotype was detected only a few times. The chain links TRBV18 to TRBJ2-1, with 11 bases fitting TRBD1. J was trimmed by 7 bases and V by 6 bases; bases with no gene match: 14. CDR3 size: 17 residues. Germline loops: CDR1 KGHSH, CDR2 LQKENI. The CDR3 DNA reads as TGTGCCAGCTCCCCGCGCAACCAGGACAGGGGGCGTAATGAGCAGTTCTTC. Its protein is CASSPRNQDRGRNEQFF.

The chain recombines TRBV29-1 with TRBJ1-1; TRBD1 aligns across 9 bases. Germline V gives CDR1 SQVTM, CDR2 ANQGSEA. This CDR3 is 14 amino acids long. Trimming at V came to 6 bases and at J to 5 bases, leaving 10 bases not matched to a gene. This CDR3 reads CSVTKTGGGTEAFF. The CDR3 nucleotides are TGCAGCGTCACCAAGACAGGGGGGGGAACTGAAGCTTTCTTT.

In its sample, this clonotype was seen many times. The chain joins TRBV12-3 or TRBV12-4 to TRBJ2-5, with 8 bases identical to TRBD1. Unmatched junction bases numbered 7, after V lost 4 bases and J lost 3 bases. The CDR3 sequence is 15 residues long. CDR3 nucleotides: TGTGCCAGCAGTTCATACAGGACAGGGAAAGAGACCCAGTACTTC. It encodes CASSSYRTGKETQYF.